This TCR beta chain was recovered during a study of blood T cell repertoires in COVID-19. Study-wide background: PBMCs, B-cell-depleted T cells, or T cells provided the cDNA or gDNA that made up the material.

Authors' methods: Amplification from reference gene primers served as the basis for estimated nucleated cell counts. Profiling relied on immunoSEQ multiplex PCR, and the TCRdb table lists in-frame clones only, not all of them. D and trimming were read from the DNA, whereas the V and J calls and clone size are those reported in that table. In the table there are approximately 120,000 clones, around 85% of which are singletons. The CDR3 spans 13 residues. CDR1 and CDR2 from the germline V gene are SGHVS and FNYEAQ. Trimming took 5 bases from V and 2 from J, leaving 9 bases between them. Material: peripheral blood. The TCR originated in a woman older than 75 with COVID-19, enrolled during active disease. The rearrangement links TRBV7-6 to TRBJ1-1; no clear D gene. This chain's CDR3 is CASSLNFNTEAFF. In nucleotides, the CDR3 is TGTGCCAGCAGCCTGAACTTTAACACTGAAGCTTTCTTT.